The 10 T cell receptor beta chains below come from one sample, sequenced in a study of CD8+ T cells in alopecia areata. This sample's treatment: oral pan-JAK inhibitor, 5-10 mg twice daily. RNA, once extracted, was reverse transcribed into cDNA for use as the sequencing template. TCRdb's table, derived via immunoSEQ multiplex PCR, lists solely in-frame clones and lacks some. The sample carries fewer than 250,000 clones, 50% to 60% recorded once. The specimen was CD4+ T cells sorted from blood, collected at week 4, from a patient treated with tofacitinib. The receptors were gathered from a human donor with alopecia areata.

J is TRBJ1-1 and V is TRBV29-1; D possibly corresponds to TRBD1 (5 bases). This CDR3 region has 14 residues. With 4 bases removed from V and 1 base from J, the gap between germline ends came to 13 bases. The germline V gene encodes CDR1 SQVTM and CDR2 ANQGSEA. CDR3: CSVGRAGQNTEAFF. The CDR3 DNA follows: TGCAGCGTTGGAAGGGCAGGGCAGAACACTGAAGCTTTCTTT.

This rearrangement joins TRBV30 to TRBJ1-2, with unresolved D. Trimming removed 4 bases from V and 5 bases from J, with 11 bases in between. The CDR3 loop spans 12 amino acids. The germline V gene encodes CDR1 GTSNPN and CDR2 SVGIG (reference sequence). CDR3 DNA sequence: TGTGCCTGGACGCGGGGAGGGTATGGCTACACCTTC. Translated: CAWTRGGYGYTF.

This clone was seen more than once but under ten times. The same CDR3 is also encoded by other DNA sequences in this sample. The CDR3 loop is CAWGQGTDTQYF. CDR3 bases: TGTGCCTGGGGACAGGGAACAGATACGCAGTATTTT. The rearrangement links TRBV30 to TRBJ2-3, with 8 bases that match TRBD1. From germline, CDR1 is GTSNPN and CDR2 SVGIG (reference sequence). The CDR3 is made up of 12 amino acids. The J segment lost 3 bases and the V segment lost 5 bases, leaving 1 base of the junction unmatched.

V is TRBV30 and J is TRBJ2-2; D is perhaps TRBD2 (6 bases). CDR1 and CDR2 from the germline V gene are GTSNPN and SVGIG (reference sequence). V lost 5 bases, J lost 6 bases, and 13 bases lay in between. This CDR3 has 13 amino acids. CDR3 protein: CAWRERASGELFF. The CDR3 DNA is TGTGCCTGGCGGGAGCGGGCGTCCGGGGAGCTGTTTTTT.

The DNA of the CDR3 is TGCAGCGTCAACCGGGGGGCCAAAAACATTCAGTACTTC. Translating it yields CSVNRGAKNIQYF. The chain combines TRBV29-1 with TRBJ2-4; D might be TRBD2 (6 bases). Germline V CDR1 and CDR2: SQVTM, ANQGSEA. The length of the CDR3 is 13 residues. Trimming removed 6 bases at V and 1 base at J, with 10 bases between.

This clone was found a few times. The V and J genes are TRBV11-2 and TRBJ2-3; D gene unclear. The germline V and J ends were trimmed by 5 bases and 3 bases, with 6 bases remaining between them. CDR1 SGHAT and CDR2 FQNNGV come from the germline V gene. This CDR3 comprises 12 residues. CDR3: CASSRTTDTQYF. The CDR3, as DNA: TGTGCCAGCAGCCGCACGACAGATACGCAGTATTTT.

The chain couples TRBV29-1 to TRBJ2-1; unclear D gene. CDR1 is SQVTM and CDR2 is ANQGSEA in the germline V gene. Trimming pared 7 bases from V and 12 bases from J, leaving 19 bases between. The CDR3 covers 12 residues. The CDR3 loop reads CSAYVKGSVQFF. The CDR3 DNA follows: TGCAGCGCCTACGTCAAGGGTTCGGTGCAGTTCTTC.

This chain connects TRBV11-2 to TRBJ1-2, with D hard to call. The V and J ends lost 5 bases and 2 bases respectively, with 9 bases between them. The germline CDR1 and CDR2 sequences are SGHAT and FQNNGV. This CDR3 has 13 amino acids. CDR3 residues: CASSLGSNYGYTF. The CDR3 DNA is TGTGCCAGCAGCCTGGGCTCCAACTATGGCTACACCTTC.

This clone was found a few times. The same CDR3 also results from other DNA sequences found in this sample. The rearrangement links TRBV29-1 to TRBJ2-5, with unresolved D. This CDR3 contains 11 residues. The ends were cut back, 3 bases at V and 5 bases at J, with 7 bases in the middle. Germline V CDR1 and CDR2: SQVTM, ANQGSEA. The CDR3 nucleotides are TGCAGCGTTGAGGACCGGGAGACCCAGTACTTC. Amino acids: CSVEDRETQYF.

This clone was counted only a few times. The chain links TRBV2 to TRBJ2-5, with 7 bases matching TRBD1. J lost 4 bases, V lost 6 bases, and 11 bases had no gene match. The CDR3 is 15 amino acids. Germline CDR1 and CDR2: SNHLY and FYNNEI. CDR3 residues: CASRRDRAGSETQYF. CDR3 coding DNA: TGTGCCAGCAGGAGAGACAGGGCCGGGTCAGAGACCCAGTACTTC.